These 24 T cell receptor beta chains originate from one sample sequenced in a study of blood T cell repertoires in COVID-19. Repertoires were generated with immunoSEQ multiplex PCR, while TCRdb's copy carries only in-frame clones and drops some. The table has fewer than 300,000 clones, approximately 84% seen once. The sequenced sample was peripheral blood. The receptors derive from a human donor in a cohort sampled during active COVID-19.

The V gene is TRBV12-3 or TRBV12-4, the J gene TRBJ2-2; D possibly corresponds to TRBD2 (5 bases). The CDR3 length is 13 residues. V lost 6 bases and J 0 bases, leaving 5 bases between the germline ends. CDR3 sequence reads: CASRLANTGELFF. CDR3 DNA: TGTGCCAGCAGACTAGCGAACACCGGGGAGCTGTTTTTT.

V and J are TRBV14 and TRBJ2-1; D gene ambiguous. CDR1 and CDR2 (germline): SGHDN, FVKESK. CDR3 length equals 12 residues. The ends were cut back, 4 bases at V and 5 bases at J, with 6 bases in the middle. CDR3 nucleotides: TGTGCCAGCAGCCGAGTGAACAATGAGCAGTTCTTC. This gives the protein CASSRVNNEQFF.

This clone was observed a handful of times. The sample carries other DNA sequences with the same CDR3. The gene calls are TRBV5-1 and TRBJ2-5; 9 bases line up with TRBD1. The CDR3 is made up of 14 amino acids. Looked up from germline, CDR1 is SGHRS and CDR2 is YFSETQ. J was trimmed by 4 bases and V by 3 bases; bases with no gene match: 4. DNA for the CDR3: TGCGCCAGCAGCTCGGGACAGGGCCGAGAGACCCAGTACTTC. Translated: CASSSGQGRETQYF. Supplemented by reference TRBV5-1 and TRBJ2-5, the full variable domain reads KAGVTQTPRYLIKTRGQQVTLSCSPISGHRSVSWYQQTPGQGLQFLFEYFSETQRNKGNFPGRFSGRQFSNSRSEMNVSTLELGDSALYLCASSSGQGRETQYFGPGTRLLVL.

The J gene is TRBJ1-1, the V gene TRBV2; the D gene is possibly TRBD1 (5 bases). V was clipped by 6 bases and J by 1 base, with 9 bases between them. The CDR3 consists of 13 residues. CDR1 and CDR2 from the germline V gene are SNHLY and FYNNEI. The CDR3 region has the DNA TGTGCCAGCAGCAACACAGGGAACACTGAAGCTTTCTTT. Residues: CASSNTGNTEAFF.

V and J are TRBV10-3 and TRBJ2-3; D ambiguous. Germline lookup yields CDR1 ENHRY and CDR2 SYGVKD. This CDR3 is built from 16 residues. Trimming left V 5 bases short and J 4 bases short, with 19 bases between. CDR3 residues: CAISPRVDLGADTQYF. The CDR3 DNA reads as TGTGCCATCAGTCCGCGAGTAGACCTAGGAGCAGATACGCAGTATTTT.

The rearrangement uses TRBV9 and TRBJ2-5; the match to TRBD2 covers 11 bases. Germline V CDR1 and CDR2: SGDLS, YYNGEE. V shed 2 bases and J 5 bases; nucleotides not matched to a gene: 5. CDR3 length: 15 residues. The CDR3 nucleotides are TGTGCCAGCAGCGTTAGCGGGGGGGCTGGGGAGACCCAGTACTTC. This encodes CASSVSGGAGETQYF.

This clone has ten or more counts. The chain carries TRBV5-1 and TRBJ2-1, with D perhaps matching TRBD2 (5 bases). Germline lookup yields CDR1 SGHRS and CDR2 YFSETQ. This CDR3 contains 16 residues. The ends were cut back, 4 bases at V and 5 bases at J, with 19 bases in the middle. The CDR3 sequence: CASSDSFVGANNEQFF. In DNA, the CDR3 is TGCGCCAGCAGCGATTCCTTTGTGGGAGCGAACAATGAGCAGTTCTTC.

The chain is built from TRBV28 and TRBJ2-1; maybe TRBD1 (6 bases). CDR1 is MDHEN, CDR2 SYDVKM, per germline. V was trimmed by 6 bases and J by 7 bases, leaving 19 bases between them. The CDR3 is 15 amino acids. CDR3 region: CASSLVWHRANEQFF. CDR3 DNA sequence: TGTGCCAGCAGCCTCGTCTGGCACAGGGCTAATGAGCAGTTCTTC.

This clone was detected once. Other DNA sequences from this sample encode an identical CDR3 as well. This chain links TRBV11-2 with TRBJ2-5, with 7 bases aligning to TRBD1. Germline V gene data show CDR1 as SGHAT and CDR2 as FQNNGV. The CDR3 sequence is 13 residues long. V trimming: 5 bases; J trimming: 5 bases; junction bases outside the gene matches: 5. In DNA form, the CDR3 reads TGTGCCAGCAGCCGCGACAGGGCCGAGACCCAGTACTTC. It yields the protein CASSRDRAETQYF.

The chain combines TRBV13 with TRBJ1-1; the D is unclear. The V gene's germline CDR1 is PRHDT and CDR2 FYEKMQ (reference sequence). This CDR3 is 15 amino acids long. V was shortened by 2 bases and J by 3 bases, with 13 bases between the two germline ends. The CDR3 DNA follows: TGTGCCAGCAGCTTACAGGATTTACGGCACACTGAAGCTTTCTTT. Translated: CASSLQDLRHTEAFF.

This chain links TRBV28 with TRBJ2-7; no clear D gene. The CDR3 is 12 residues long. Trimming left V 2 bases short and J 4 bases short, with 6 bases between. The germline CDR1 and CDR2 sequences are MDHEN and SYDVKM. CDR3 DNA sequence: TGTGCCAGCAGTTTAGGGCAGTACGAGCAGTACTTC. It is translated as CASSLGQYEQYF.

The chain links TRBV6-5 to TRBJ1-1, with 7 bases lining up with TRBD1. V trimming: 5 bases; J trimming: 7 bases; junction bases outside the gene matches: 7. Germline V gene data show CDR1 as MNHEY and CDR2 as SVGAGI. The CDR3 has 13 amino acids. The CDR3 nucleotides read TGTGCCAGCAGTCGTGGGACAGAGCTTGAAGCTTTCTTT. This encodes CASSRGTELEAFF.

V gene TRBV10-2 combines with J gene TRBJ2-1; TRBD1 is a possible D gene (6 bases). The CDR3 totals 15 residues. Looked up from germline, CDR1 is WSHSY and CDR2 is SAAADI. V was trimmed by 3 bases and J by 3 bases, leaving 12 bases between them. This chain's CDR3 is CASSDLGAFYNEQFF. CDR3 in DNA: TGCGCCAGCAGTGACTTGGGGGCTTTCTACAATGAGCAGTTCTTC.

V gene TRBV9 combines with J gene TRBJ2-1; 9 positions match TRBD2. The V gene's germline CDR1 is SGDLS and CDR2 YYNGEE. The CDR3 is 15 residues long. V was clipped by 0 bases and J by 7 bases; unmatched bases: 5. The CDR3: CASSVGGRAWNEQFF. The DNA for the CDR3 is TGTGCCAGCAGCGTAGGCGGGAGGGCGTGGAATGAGCAGTTCTTC.

Concerning this clone: The junction differs from germline at one of its ends, possibly a read error. This sequence joins TRBV7-7 and TRBJ2-5, with 9 bases aligning to TRBD2. The CDR3 length is 15 residues. Germline CDR1 reads SSHAT; CDR2 reads FNYEAQ (reference sequence). CDR3: CASSLGAGGQETQYF. DNA of the CDR3: TGTGCTAGCAGCTTAGGGGCGGGGGGGCAGGAGACCCAGTACTTC.

CDR3 in amino acids: CASRQRKLEGSEADTQYF. The CDR3 DNA is TGTGCCAGCAGACAGAGAAAACTAGAAGGGAGTGAGGCAGATACGCAGTATTTT. The chain couples TRBV2 to TRBJ2-3, with D perhaps TRBD2 (5 bases). The CDR3 sequence is 18 residues long. Germline assignment: CDR1 SNHLY and CDR2 FYNNEI. V was shortened by 6 bases and J by 4 bases, with 26 bases between the two germline ends.

This clone was found once. The genes are TRBV5-6 and TRBJ2-7; 8 bases are shared with TRBD2. V was clipped by 2 bases and J by 6 bases; unmatched bases: 7. There are 14 residues in the CDR3. The germline V gene has CDR1 SGHDT and CDR2 YYEEEE. The CDR3 nucleotides read TGTGCCAGCAGCTTAGCGGGGGATGTCATCGAGCAGTACTTC. Amino acids: CASSLAGDVIEQYF.

This clone was counted only a few times. The rearrangement uses TRBV5-4 and TRBJ1-3; D remains unclear. This CDR3 spans 15 amino acids. Germline lookup yields CDR1 SGHNT and CDR2 YYREEE (reference sequence). V gave up 0 bases and J gave up 4 bases, with 11 bases separating them. CDR3 sequence: CASSLAPVSGNTIYF. CDR3 DNA: TGTGCCAGCAGCTTGGCGCCAGTCTCCGGAAACACCATATATTTT.

This sequence joins TRBV2 and TRBJ2-2, with a weak D call TRBD2 (6 bases). V lost 7 bases to trimming and J lost 1 base, with 10 bases between them. This CDR3 is built from 14 residues. Germline CDR1 is SNHLY and CDR2 is FYNNEI. CDR3 loop: CASNRDLNTGELFF. The CDR3 DNA is TGTGCCAGCAACCGGGACTTGAACACCGGGGAGCTGTTTTTT. Together with reference TRBV2 and TRBJ2-2, the CDR3 gives the full variable domain: EPEVTQTPSHQVTQMGQEVILRCVPISNHLYFYWYRQILGQKVEFLVSFYNNEISEKSEIFDDQFSVERPDGSNFTLKIRSTKLEDSAMYFCASNRDLNTGELFFGEGSRLTVL.

The J gene is TRBJ1-2, the V gene TRBV2, with D possibly matching TRBD1 (5 bases). This CDR3 region has 14 residues. Germline V gene data show CDR1 as SNHLY and CDR2 as FYNNEI. Trimming took 6 bases from V and 6 from J, leaving 17 bases between them. CDR3: CASRPAHPGNGYTF. The CDR3 nucleotides are TGTGCCAGCAGGCCTGCACATCCAGGGAATGGCTACACCTTC.

The rearrangement uses TRBV6-6 and TRBJ2-5; TRBD2 matches at 9 bases. The J segment lost 4 bases and the V segment lost 0 bases, leaving 6 bases of the junction unmatched. CDR3 length equals 16 residues. Germline V lookup: CDR1 MNHNY, CDR2 SVGAGI (reference sequence). This CDR3 is CASSYSASGMGETQYF. The DNA for the CDR3 is TGTGCCAGCAGTTACTCGGCTAGCGGGATGGGAGAGACCCAGTACTTC.

The rearrangement joins TRBV29-1 to TRBJ1-1, with 10 nucleotides matching TRBD1. The ends lost 6 bases at V and 6 bases at J; junction bases unmatched: 13. The germline gives CDR1 SQVTM, CDR2 ANQGSEA. This CDR3 has 15 amino acids. The chain's CDR3 is CSVTSGDRGIAEAFF. The CDR3 coding sequence is TGCAGCGTAACATCGGGGGACAGGGGTATAGCTGAAGCTTTCTTT.

The chain recombines TRBV4-1 with TRBJ2-1; a weak D match, TRBD2 (5 bases). Germline loops: CDR1 MGHRA, CDR2 YSYEKL. Trimming pared 1 base from V and 0 bases from J, leaving 10 bases between. The CDR3 spans 16 residues. The CDR3 is CASSQAEGSSYNEQFF. CDR3 DNA sequence: TGCGCCAGCAGCCAAGCTGAGGGAAGCTCCTACAATGAGCAGTTCTTC.

This sequence joins TRBV24-1 and TRBJ2-1, with D possibly TRBD2 on 7 matching bases. The CDR3 is made up of 12 amino acids. Germline V CDR1 and CDR2: KGHDR, SFDVKD. Between the trimmed V and J ends, which lost 9 bases and 10 bases, there was a span of 15 bases. The CDR3 coding sequence is TGTGCCACCTCCGATCCGGGGGGCGAGCAGTTCTTC. Its protein is CATSDPGGEQFF.